This T cell receptor beta chain was captured in a study of shared clonotypes between healthy human individuals. In germline, CDR1 is MNHEY, CDR2 SVGAGI. There are 14 residues in the CDR3. V lost 4 bases and J lost 9, with 16 bases in between. Sequencing used immunoSEQ multiplex PCR; TCRdb keeps in-frame clones, though not all of them. The top ten hold 0.13% of the sample, which has about 2 million clones, roughly 96% seen once. The source of this sequence is a man aged 18 to 35 in good health. Sample: naive CD4+ T cells sorted from blood. Subset given: CD45RA+ positively selected. This sequence joins TRBV6-5 and TRBJ2-1; perhaps TRBD2 as D (7 bases). The CDR3 reads CASSSGGGIGEQFF. The CDR3, as DNA: TGTGCCAGCAGTTCTGGCGGGGGCATCGGTGAGCAGTTCTTC.